This TCR beta chain was sequenced in a study of T-cell memory formation after mild COVID-19. From the 5' RACE reads, TCRdb called clonotypes with MiXCR, one entry per CDR3 protein. The profile shows fewer than 450,000 distinct CDR3 sequences, around 24% of them singletons. CDR1 is SQVTM and CDR2 is ANQGSEA in the germline V gene. V was cut by 4 bases and J by 0 bases, with 16 bases left in between. There are 15 residues in the CDR3. Material for sequencing was PBMCs or a T cell subset sorted from them (not recorded which). The source is an adult woman who had mild COVID-19 (a few samples of this study predate the infection). Cell type and time point are not known. The gene calls are TRBV29-1 and TRBJ2-7; maybe TRBD2 (6 bases). For the CDR3, the DNA is TGCAGCGTTGGGGGGACGGGGGAAGGCTCCTACGAGCAGTACTTC. This translates into CSVGGTGEGSYEQYF.